Included here is one TCR beta chain sequence, with context. The record originates from a study of human T cells and chemical hapten exposure. Documented time point: pre-sensitization, week 0. Sample treatment: therapeutic diphenylcyclopropenone sensitization with weekly scalp DPC. TCRdb re-derived calls from the RACE reads in MiXCR, one entry per CDR3 protein. In the table there are around 380,000 distinct CDR3 sequences, 5.5% of which are singletons. Trimming removed 5 bases from V and 2 bases from J, with 16 bases in between. The CDR3 totals 14 residues. Germline CDR1 SQVTM, CDR2 ANQGSEA. The specimen comprised whole blood, sampled in connection with sensitization to the hapten diphenylcyclopropenone (DPC). The sequence derives from a young woman with alopecia areata. Some clones in this sample may be carry-over from other donors' samples. The V gene is TRBV29-1, the J gene TRBJ2-7; tentative D call: TRBD2 (5 bases). The CDR3 DNA reads as TGCAGCGTTCCGGGTCGAGGGTACCCCTACGAGCAGTACTTC. Translating it yields CSVPGRGYPYEQYF.